A selection of T cell receptor beta chains follows, all from one sample in a study of shared clonotypes between healthy human individuals. The assay was immunoSEQ multiplex PCR, and TCRdb's table has in-frame clones only and misses some. The sample holds some 95,000 clones; approximately 61% are singletons and the top ten take roughly 43%. Material: memory CD8+ T cells sorted from blood. These receptors were obtained from a man between 25 and 39 years old in good health. Both conserved end residues are part of each CDR3.

V	J	CDR3
TRBV28	TRBJ2-7	CASSSAGFEQYF
TRBV14	TRBJ2-7	CASSHSGARGSHAYEQYF
TRBV5-5	TRBJ1-5	CASSLEGGRGSNQPQHF
TRBV6-1	TRBJ2-2	CASRDTGTGTGELFF
TRBV9	TRBJ2-3	CASSVEGGLATQYF
TRBV4-1	TRBJ2-7	CASSQARGVGAYEQYF
TRBV29-1	TRBJ2-1	CSVHEHKSYNEQFF
TRBV30	TRBJ2-7	CAWRAGTYEQYF
TRBV14	TRBJ2-3	CASSQVGNSRADTQYF
TRBV2	TRBJ2-7	CASSESREGAVSYEQYF
TRBV5-1	TRBJ2-1	CASSPSGREHNEQFF
TRBV28	TRBJ2-7	CASGVVREDRREQYF
TRBV28	TRBJ1-2	CASSPDSHYGYTF
TRBV10-3	TRBJ2-3	CAISEGRYGGLSPTDTQYF
TRBV6-4	TRBJ2-2	CASRTGRDTGELFF
TRBV30	TRBJ2-1	CAWGTSGGFF
TRBV7-9	TRBJ1-1	CASSSRQGLTEAFF
TRBV11-2	TRBJ2-7	CASSLDFGIAGSFEQYF
TRBV28	TRBJ2-7	CASSTLWGTENF
TRBV27	TRBJ1-5	CASSLRGGGGQINQPQHF
TRBV19	TRBJ2-5	CASSIGQETQYF
TRBV25-1	TRBJ2-5	CASSGPSGILLGTQYF
TRBV7-8	TRBJ1-5	CASSLAGAGNQPQHF
TRBV27	TRBJ2-3	CASSLSGETDTQYF
TRBV29-1	TRBJ1-1	CSARGGVNTEAFF
TRBV6-5	TRBJ2-7	CASSYAFHEQYF
TRBV30	TRBJ2-7	CAWSQGVTYEQYF
TRBV29-1	TRBJ1-2	CSVPTAIGAYGYTF
TRBV5-6	TRBJ2-5	CASSLWGQGETQYF
TRBV28	TRBJ2-3	CASSRGTATTDTQYF
TRBV7-8	TRBJ2-5	CASSLFLEVAGEETQYF
TRBV10-3	TRBJ2-1	CAISPGTGTYNEQFF
TRBV6-4	TRBJ2-3	CASSEVRTGSADTQYF
TRBV7-2	TRBJ2-7	CASSPGGGYEEQYF
TRBV7-3	TRBJ2-1	CASSFGQDPAEQFF
TRBV11-2	TRBJ2-2	CASSSPTGGLNTGELFF